This T cell receptor (beta chain) was sequenced during a study of CD8 T cells in Susac syndrome. Random-hexamer reverse transcription was applied to roughly 0.45 to 1 ug RNA. An immunoSEQ multiplex PCR amplified TCR beta CDR3 over 54 Vbeta and 13 Jbeta. TCRdb analysed the immunoSEQ multiplex PCR reads with MiXCR anew, one entry per CDR3 protein. The sample lists 180,000 or so distinct CDR3 sequences, 90% to 95% occurring once. TCR beta was sequenced from blood CD8+ and CD4+ T cells. General observations from the study: In its TCR sequencing and HLA analysis, the study acknowledged that the number of individuals was relatively small.

On this clonotype: Its antigen is currently unknown. An end of the junction does not agree with germline; a read error may underlie this.

The CDR3 spans 14 residues. Germline CDR1 and CDR2: SGHRS and YFSETQ. The sequenced material came from CD4+ T cells from PBMCs. The sequence derives from a human donor in good health. The gene calls are TRBV5-1 and TRBJ2-2; no clear D. This CDR3 reads CASSLNANSGELFF. CDR3 coding DNA: TGCGCCAGCAGCTTGAATGCCAACAGCGGGGAGCTGTTTTTT.